Sequencing of this T cell receptor beta chain was carried out in a study of somatic mutations in cytotoxic T cells in rheumatoid arthritis (TCRdb year 2017). Looking at the study overall: Peripheral blood (around 31 ml EDTA) was collected from patients immediately after diagnosis and before any treatment began. Some V beta antibody-stained T-cell populations were flow-sorted on a FACSAria II or Sony SH800 at nearly 100% purity, and sorted V beta1+ cells also underwent TCRB sequencing. TCRB deep sequencing covered some 60 patients with rheumatoid arthritis along with 15 to 25 healthy controls. The median ages of the patient and control groups were essentially identical. In newly diagnosed rheumatoid arthritis without treatment, the study examined if expanded CD8+ T-cell clones harbor somatic mutations, relying on TCRB deep sequencing to characterize clonality. Beyond this particular receptor, the publication reports: The expanded CD8+ clones had unknown antigen targets, and not appearing in virus-specific databases did not rule out that they were virus-specific. There was no significant difference in CD8+ T-cell clonality between rheumatoid arthritis patients and age-matched healthy controls. Several identical CD8+ TCRB sequences were found in both blood and synovial fluid, and in about an eighth of the roughly 65 patients the largest CD8+ clone exceeded 20% of CD8+ cells. Healthy controls showed no age-related increase in CD8+ clonality, whereas patients did (Spearman r=0.49). The slight TRBV07 underrepresentation in patients was not adjusted for multiple comparisons.

Points on this clone: Its antigen remains unidentified. Nothing much larger sits one base from this clone, and base qualities are not available.

TCRB CDR3 sequencing used the immunoSEQ assay on genomic DNA. Turning to the authors' computational methods: When patient CD8+ clones exceeding 1% were checked against published virus-specific TCRB sequences, only a few matched. The analyses included only productive TCRB rearrangements. Clonality was calculated as a Shannon entropy-based productive clonality index, and a clone was defined by a unique TCRB CDR3 sequence. Repertoire overlap between two samples was calculated from the template counts of each clone relative to total templates per sample. V-gene usage from TCRB sequencing and V-gene usage measured by flow cytometry were correlated (Spearman r of under 0.7). This is the immuneACCESS table as TCRdb keeps it, with only in-frame sequences that have V and J called. A part of the clones is gone; compared with another copy, unresolved V genes explain less than half, and the rest is unexplained. D and trimming were read from the DNA, whereas the V and J calls and clone size are those reported in that table. This sample has some 16,000 clones in its table, and approximately 77% of those were observed once. Clones ranked in the top ten supply 10% to 15% of the sample.

The CDR3, cysteine through phenylalanine, is 14 amino acids long. The kept DNA is CDR3 alone, 42 bases in frame from the first base. The trim is 1 base for V and 2 bases for J, with a gap of 9 bases between the germline ends. For CDR1 and CDR2, the germline V gene lists MGHRA and YSYEKL. On an AutoMACS, CD4+ and CD8+ cells were isolated via positive magnetic bead selection, and their purity was verified by flow cytometry. Clonal expansions were first screened by flow cytometry with a TCR V beta antibody panel, then characterized by TCRB deep sequencing of sorted CD8+ fractions. Ficoll-Paque PLUS density gradient separation was used to isolate peripheral blood mononuclear cells. Nucleospin Tissue or Tissue XS kits were used to extract DNA from CD4-enriched, CD8-enriched or PBMC samples, and a Qubit 2.0 fluorometer was used for quantification.

The sequence is built from TRBV4-1 and TRBJ2-7; the D gene lacks a confident call. This receptor was identified in an adult with rheumatoid arthritis. Input material: CD8+ T cells sorted from blood. The nucleotide sequence is TGCGCCAGCAGCCAAGCTCCGGGTACCTACGAGCAGTACTTC. The encoded protein is CASSQAPGTYEQYF.